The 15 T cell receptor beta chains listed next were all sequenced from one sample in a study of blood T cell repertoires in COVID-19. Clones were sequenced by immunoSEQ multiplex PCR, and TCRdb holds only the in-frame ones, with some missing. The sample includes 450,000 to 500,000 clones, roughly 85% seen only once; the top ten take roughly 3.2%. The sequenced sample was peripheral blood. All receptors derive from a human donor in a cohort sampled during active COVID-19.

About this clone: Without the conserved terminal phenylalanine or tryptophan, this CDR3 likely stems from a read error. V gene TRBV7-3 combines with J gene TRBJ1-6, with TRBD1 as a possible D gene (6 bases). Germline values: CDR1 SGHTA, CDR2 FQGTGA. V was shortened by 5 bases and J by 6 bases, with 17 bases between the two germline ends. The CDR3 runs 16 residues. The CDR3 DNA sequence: TGTGCCAGCAGCCGACAAAAGGTGGGGGCTAATTCACCCCTCCACTCT. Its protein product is CASSRQKVGANSPLHS.

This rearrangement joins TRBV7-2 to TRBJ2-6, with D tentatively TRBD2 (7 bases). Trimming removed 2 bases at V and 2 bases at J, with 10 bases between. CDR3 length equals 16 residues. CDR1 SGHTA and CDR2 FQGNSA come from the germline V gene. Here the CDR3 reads CASSLKGGAGANVLTF. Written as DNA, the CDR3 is TGTGCCAGCAGCTTAAAAGGGGGGGCTGGGGCCAACGTCCTGACTTTC.

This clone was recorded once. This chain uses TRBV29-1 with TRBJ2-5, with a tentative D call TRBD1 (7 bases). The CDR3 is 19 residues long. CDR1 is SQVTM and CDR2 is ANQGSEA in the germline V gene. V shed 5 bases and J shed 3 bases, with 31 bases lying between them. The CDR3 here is CSVPPRQGGYNLKEETQYF. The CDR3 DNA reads TGCAGCGTTCCCCCCCGACAGGGAGGTTATAATTTGAAAGAAGAGACCCAGTACTTC.

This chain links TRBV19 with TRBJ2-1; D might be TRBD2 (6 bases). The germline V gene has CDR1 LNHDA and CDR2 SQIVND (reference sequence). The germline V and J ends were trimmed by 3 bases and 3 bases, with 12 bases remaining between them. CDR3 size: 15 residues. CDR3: CASSISSGLYNEQFF. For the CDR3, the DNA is TGTGCCAGTAGTATTTCCAGCGGGCTCTACAATGAGCAGTTCTTC.

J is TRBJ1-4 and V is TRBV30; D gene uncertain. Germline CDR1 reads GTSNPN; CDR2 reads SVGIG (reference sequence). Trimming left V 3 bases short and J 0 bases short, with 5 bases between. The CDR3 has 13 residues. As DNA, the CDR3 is TGTGCCTGGAGACAGCCAACTAATGAAAAACTGTTTTTT. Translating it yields CAWRQPTNEKLFF. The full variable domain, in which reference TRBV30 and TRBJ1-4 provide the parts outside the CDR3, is SQTIHQWPATLVQPVGSPLSLECTVEGTSNPNLYWYRQAAGRGLQLLFYSVGIGQISSEVPQNLSASRPQDRQFILSSKKLLLSDSGFYLCAWRQPTNEKLFFGSGTQLSVL.

The DNA of the CDR3 is TGTGCCAGCAGCTTAACGACAGGGGCGACCACAGATACGCAGTATTTT. The encoded protein is CASSLTTGATTDTQYF. This chain links TRBV5-4 with TRBJ2-3; 8 nucleotides align to TRBD1. The junction had 7 bases not matched to a gene; V was cut back by 2 bases and J by 2 bases. This CDR3 comprises 16 residues. Germline loops: CDR1 SGHNT, CDR2 YYREEE (reference sequence).

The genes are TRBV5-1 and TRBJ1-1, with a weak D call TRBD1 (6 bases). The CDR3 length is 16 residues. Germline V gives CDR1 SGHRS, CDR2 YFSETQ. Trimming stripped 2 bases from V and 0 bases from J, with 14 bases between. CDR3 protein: CASSLNSGDLNTEAFF. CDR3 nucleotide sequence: TGCGCCAGCAGCTTAAACTCAGGGGATTTGAACACTGAAGCTTTCTTT.

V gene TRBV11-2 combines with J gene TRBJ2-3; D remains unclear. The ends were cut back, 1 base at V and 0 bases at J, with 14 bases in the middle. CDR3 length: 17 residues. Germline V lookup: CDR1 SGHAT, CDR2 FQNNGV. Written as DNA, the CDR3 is TGTGCCAGCAGCTTAGGGGCCGGATTATCTAGCACAGATACGCAGTATTTT. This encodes CASSLGAGLSSTDTQYF.

CDR3 nucleotide sequence: TGTGCCAGCAGCCAAGATCTGCGGGAGGGCCATGGGCAGTTCTTC. Protein product: CASSQDLREGHGQFF. The J gene is TRBJ2-1, the V gene TRBV3-1 (or the pseudogene TRBV3-2), with 9 bases aligning to TRBD2. Germline V gives CDR1 LGHDT, CDR2 YNNKEL (reference sequence). V trimming: 0 bases; J trimming: 12 bases; junction bases outside the gene matches: 9. This CDR3 has 15 residues.

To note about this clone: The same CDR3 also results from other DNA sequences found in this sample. CDR3 nucleotides: TGTGCCAGCAGCTTGGGGCAACCCAACACTGAAGCTTTCTTT. Protein sequence: CASSLGQPNTEAFF. The rearrangement links TRBV5-4 to TRBJ1-1; D call uncertain. This CDR3 contains 14 residues. Trimming took off 0 bases at V and 2 bases at J, with 8 bases between the two ends. Per germline, CDR1 SGHNT and CDR2 YYREEE (reference sequence).

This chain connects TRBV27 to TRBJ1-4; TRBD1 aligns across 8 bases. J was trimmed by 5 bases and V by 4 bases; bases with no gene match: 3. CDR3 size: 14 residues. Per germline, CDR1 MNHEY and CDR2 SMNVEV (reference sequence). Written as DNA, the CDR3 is TGTGCCAGCAGTTCCTACAGGGGGAATGAAAAACTGTTTTTT. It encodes CASSSYRGNEKLFF.

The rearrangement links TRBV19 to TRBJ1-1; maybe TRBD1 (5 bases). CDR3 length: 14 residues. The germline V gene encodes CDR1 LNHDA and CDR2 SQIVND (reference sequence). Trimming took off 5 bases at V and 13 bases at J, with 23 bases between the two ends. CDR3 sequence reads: CASSLRQGAQTGFF. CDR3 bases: TGTGCCAGTAGTCTCCGACAAGGGGCACAGACCGGTTTCTTT.

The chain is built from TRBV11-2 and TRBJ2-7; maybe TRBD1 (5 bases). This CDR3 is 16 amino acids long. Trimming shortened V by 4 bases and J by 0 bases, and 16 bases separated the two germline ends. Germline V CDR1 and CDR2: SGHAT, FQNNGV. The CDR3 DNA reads TGTGCCAGCAGCTCTCGACAGCGTCGGTCCTCCTACGAGCAGTACTTC. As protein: CASSSRQRRSSYEQYF. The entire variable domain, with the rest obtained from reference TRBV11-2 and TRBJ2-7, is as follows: EAGVAQSPRYKIIEKRQSVAFWCNPISGHATLYWYQQILGQGPKLLIQFQNNGVVDDSQLPKDRFSAERLKGVDSTLKIQPAKLEDSAVYLCASSSRQRRSSYEQYFGPGTRLTVT.

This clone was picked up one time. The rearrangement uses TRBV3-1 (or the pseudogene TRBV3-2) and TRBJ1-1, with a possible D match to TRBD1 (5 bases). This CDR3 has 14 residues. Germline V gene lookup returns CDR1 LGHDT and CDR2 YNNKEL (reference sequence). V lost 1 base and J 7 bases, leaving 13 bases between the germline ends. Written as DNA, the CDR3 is TGTGCCAGCAGCCAAGGGGGGGTGGGGGGTGAAGCTTTCTTT. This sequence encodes CASSQGGVGGEAFF.

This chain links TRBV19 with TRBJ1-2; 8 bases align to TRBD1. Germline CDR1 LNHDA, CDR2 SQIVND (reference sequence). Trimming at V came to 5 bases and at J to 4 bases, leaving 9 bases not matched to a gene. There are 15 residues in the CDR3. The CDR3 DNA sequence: TGTGCCAGTAGTTTCTTACAGGGGGTCATCTATGGCTACACCTTC. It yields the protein CASSFLQGVIYGYTF.